These 30 T cell receptor beta chains share one sample of origin, sequenced in a study of blood T cell repertoires in COVID-19. Produced via immunoSEQ multiplex PCR; TCRdb's table is partial and in-frame only. This sample has roughly 460,000 clones, with over 85% found just once. The sample consisted of peripheral blood. These receptors all come from a man between 18 and 29 years old with COVID-19, enrolled during active disease.

The DNA for the CDR3 is TGTGCCACTCGGGGGGACACTGAAGCTTTCTTT. Protein: CATRGDTEAFF. J is TRBJ1-1 and V is TRBV6-5, with D perhaps TRBD1 (5 bases). The CDR3 spans 11 residues. Germline loops: CDR1 MNHEY, CDR2 SVGAGI. V lost 10 bases and J lost 3, with 9 bases in between.

V is TRBV3-1 (or the pseudogene TRBV3-2) and J is TRBJ2-5; D perhaps matches TRBD2 (5 bases). Between the trimmed V and J ends, which lost 4 bases and 5 bases, there was a span of 14 bases. This CDR3 contains 14 residues. The V gene's germline CDR1 is LGHDT and CDR2 YNNKEL (reference sequence). As DNA, the CDR3 is TGTGCCAGCAGCCTACGGGGTTATCCGGAGACCCAGTACTTC. Its translation is CASSLRGYPETQYF.

CDR3: CASREDGFRTGPNEKLFF. The CDR3 bases are TGTGCCAGCAGGGAGGATGGGTTTCGGACAGGGCCTAATGAAAAACTGTTTTTT. The rearrangement uses TRBV7-3 and TRBJ1-4, with 8 nucleotides matching TRBD1. This CDR3 contains 18 residues. Germline V gives CDR1 SGHTA, CDR2 FQGTGA. Trimming took 6 bases from V and 3 from J; bases not matched to a gene: 15. Filled out from reference TRBV7-3 and TRBJ1-4, the complete variable domain reads GAGVSQTPSNKVTEKGKYVELRCDPISGHTALYWYRQSLGQGPEFLIYFQGTGAADDSGLPNDRFFAVRPEGSVSTLKIQRTERGDSAVYLCASREDGFRTGPNEKLFFGSGTQLSVL.

V usage is TRBV4-1 and J usage is TRBJ2-2; TRBD1 matches at 8 bases. With V trimmed by 4 bases and J by 6 bases, 16 bases remained unmatched. CDR3 size: 18 residues. CDR1 and CDR2 from the germline V gene are MGHRA and YSYEKL. The CDR3 reads CASSPNAPAGGKAGELFF. The CDR3 DNA reads as TGCGCCAGCAGCCCCAACGCCCCAGCAGGGGGCAAGGCCGGGGAGCTGTTTTTT.

The V gene is TRBV5-4, the J gene TRBJ2-3, with 10 bases fitting TRBD1. The V and J ends lost 9 bases and 4 bases, in that order; junction bases with no gene match: 8. Per the germline V gene, CDR1 is SGHNT and CDR2 is YYREEE (reference sequence). The CDR3 totals 14 residues. The CDR3 sequence: CATLGQGSADTQYF. In DNA form, the CDR3 reads TGTGCCACCCTGGGACAGGGGTCGGCAGATACGCAGTATTTT.

The chain joins TRBV7-3 to TRBJ2-3; D possibly corresponds to TRBD2 (5 bases). V dropped 4 bases and J dropped 2 bases, with 13 bases sitting between them. The CDR3 has 15 amino acids. Per the germline V gene, CDR1 is SGHTA and CDR2 is FQGTGA. CDR3 in amino acids: CASSSLGLYTDTQYF. As DNA, the CDR3 is TGTGCCAGCAGCTCTCTAGGACTCTACACAGATACGCAGTATTTT.

The V call is TRBV6-2 or TRBV6-3, the J call TRBJ1-3; possible D gene TRBD1, 6 bases. V gave up 2 bases and J gave up 0 bases, with 11 bases separating them. CDR1 is MNHEY, CDR2 SVGEGT, per germline. The CDR3 totals 16 residues. The CDR3 is CASSYGQPTSGNTIYF. The CDR3 bases are TGTGCCAGCAGTTACGGACAGCCGACCTCTGGAAACACCATATATTTT.

The rearrangement joins TRBV2 to TRBJ2-5; TRBD1 matches 9 bases. Germline V lookup: CDR1 SNHLY, CDR2 FYNNEI. The CDR3 loop spans 15 amino acids. V gave up 6 bases and J gave up 1 base; unmatched junction bases: 6. The CDR3 region is CASSPGTGSQETQYF. The CDR3 DNA follows: TGTGCCAGCAGCCCCGGGACAGGGAGCCAAGAGACCCAGTACTTC.

V gene TRBV4-1 combines with J gene TRBJ1-4; TRBD1 is a possible D gene (5 bases). The V gene lost 1 base and the J gene lost 7 bases, with 19 bases spanning the gap. This CDR3 is 17 amino acids long. Germline lookup yields CDR1 MGHRA and CDR2 YSYEKL. The CDR3 reads CASSQGFGGARGEKLFF. The CDR3, as DNA: TGCGCCAGCAGCCAAGGCTTTGGCGGGGCAAGGGGTGAAAAACTGTTTTTT.

In this sample, this clone turned up many times. The sample contains more than one DNA sequence encoding this CDR3. V gene TRBV6-4 combines with J gene TRBJ2-2; no clear D gene. Germline assignment: CDR1 MRHNA and CDR2 SNTAGT. V lost 0 bases and J lost 4, with 3 bases in between. The length of the CDR3 is 13 residues. This chain's CDR3 is CASSDSSTGELFF. CDR3 nucleotide sequence: TGTGCCAGCAGTGACTCTAGCACCGGGGAGCTGTTTTTT.

The rearrangement joins TRBV5-5 to TRBJ1-1; the D is unclear. CDR3 length: 13 amino acids. From germline, CDR1 is SGHKS and CDR2 YYEKEE (reference sequence). The ends were cut back, 3 bases at V and 6 bases at J, with 12 bases in the middle. DNA for the CDR3: TGTGCCAGCAGCTCCGGGTCGCTTCCTGAAGCTTTCTTT. It encodes CASSSGSLPEAFF.

The chain has TRBV5-4 and TRBJ1-4; D might be TRBD1 (5 bases). The germline V and J ends were trimmed by 2 bases and 6 bases, with 11 bases remaining between them. Germline-derived CDR1 and CDR2 are SGHNT and YYREEE (reference sequence). The CDR3 is made up of 14 amino acids. The CDR3 nucleotides are TGTGCCAGCAGCTTTCAGGGAGGGCATGAAAAACTGTTTTTT. Translating gives CASSFQGGHEKLFF.

The chain carries TRBV5-4 and TRBJ2-1; the match to TRBD1 covers 7 bases. Germline-derived CDR1 and CDR2 are SGHNT and YYREEE (reference sequence). The V segment lost 7 bases and the J segment 5 bases; nucleotides outside the gene matches: 3. The CDR3 spans 12 residues. CDR3 sequence reads: CASGTVNNEQFF. CDR3 nucleotides: TGTGCCAGCGGGACAGTCAACAATGAGCAGTTCTTC.

The gene calls are TRBV11-2 and TRBJ2-6, with 7 bases lining up with TRBD1. Germline CDR1 reads SGHAT; CDR2 reads FQNNGV. After removal of 5 bases from V and 4 bases from J, the junction contained 11 bases not matched to a gene. The CDR3 runs 17 residues. The CDR3 nucleotides are TGTGCCAGCAGCAAGAAACCGACAGGGCCCGGGGCCAACGTCCTGACTTTC. This translates into CASSKKPTGPGANVLTF.

The V gene is TRBV28, the J gene TRBJ1-1, with 8 bases that match TRBD1. V lost 5 bases and J lost 0; bases outside the gene matches: 5. The CDR3 consists of 15 residues. CDR1 and CDR2 (germline): MDHEN, SYDVKM. CDR3 sequence: CASSPTTGVNTEAFF. DNA of the CDR3: TGTGCCAGCAGTCCAACGACAGGGGTGAACACTGAAGCTTTCTTT.

V and J are TRBV2 and TRBJ1-6, with 10 bases that match TRBD1. J gave up 7 bases and V 10 bases, and 13 bases lay outside the gene matches. Germline loops: CDR1 SNHLY, CDR2 FYNNEI. The CDR3 loop spans 16 amino acids. The CDR3 coding sequence is TGTGCCATTCCCAACCGGGACAGGGGCTGGAATTCACCCCTCCACTTT. Encoded protein: CAIPNRDRGWNSPLHF.

The chain couples TRBV3-1 (or the pseudogene TRBV3-2) to TRBJ2-1; 8 nucleotides agree with TRBD2. The junction had 4 bases not matched to a gene; V was cut back by 0 bases and J by 6 bases. Per the germline V gene, CDR1 is LGHDT and CDR2 is YNNKEL (reference sequence). The CDR3 is 15 amino acids. The DNA of the CDR3 is TGTGCCAGCAGCCAAGATCTCGGGAGGGGCAATGAGCAGTTCTTC. Translating it yields CASSQDLGRGNEQFF.

V and J are TRBV6-6 and TRBJ2-3, with 8 nucleotides matching TRBD2. This CDR3 has 16 residues. CDR1 and CDR2 (germline): MNHNY, SVGAGI (reference sequence). The J segment lost 0 bases and the V segment lost 6 bases, leaving 8 bases of the junction unmatched. In DNA form, the CDR3 reads TGTGCCAGCAGGGCAACTACTAGCGGTAGCACAGATACGCAGTATTTT. Translating gives CASRATTSGSTDTQYF.

V is TRBV7-9 and J is TRBJ2-2; TRBD2 agrees at 10 bases. The length of the CDR3 is 16 residues. CDR1 and CDR2 from the germline V gene are SEHNR and FQNEAQ (reference sequence). The V and J ends lost 4 bases and 3 bases, in that order; junction bases with no gene match: 5. CDR3 protein: CASSSAGTSDTGELFF. DNA for the CDR3: TGTGCCAGCAGCTCCGCCGGGACTAGCGACACCGGGGAGCTGTTTTTT.

This sequence joins TRBV7-6 and TRBJ2-1; a weak D match, TRBD1 (6 bases). The V gene's germline CDR1 is SGHVS and CDR2 FNYEAQ. Trimming left V 2 bases short and J 10 bases short, with 21 bases between. The CDR3 totals 16 residues. The DNA of the CDR3 is TGTGCCAGCAGCTTATTGGGGGCTCCTAGACCTGGGGAGCAGTTCTTC. Its translation is CASSLLGAPRPGEQFF.

V is TRBV6-5 and J is TRBJ2-7, with 11 bases that match TRBD2. V trimming: 5 bases; J trimming: 2 bases; junction bases outside the gene matches: 5. CDR1 MNHEY and CDR2 SVGAGI come from the germline V gene. This CDR3 is 15 amino acids long. CDR3 residues: CASSRGLAEPYEQYF. DNA of the CDR3: TGTGCCAGCAGTAGGGGACTAGCGGAGCCCTACGAGCAGTACTTC.

The chain uses TRBV9 and TRBJ1-2, with TRBD1 identical over 9 bases. Trimming cost V 0 bases and J 3 bases; bases outside gene matches: 6. This CDR3 has 16 amino acids. CDR1 is SGDLS and CDR2 is YYNGEE in the germline V gene. The CDR3 is CASSVAGQGTDYGYTF. The CDR3 bases are TGTGCCAGCAGCGTAGCTGGACAGGGGACGGACTATGGCTACACCTTC.

The genes are TRBV15 and TRBJ2-2; possible D gene TRBD2, 6 bases. V lost 6 bases and J 2 bases, leaving 10 bases between the germline ends. The CDR3 is 14 residues long. The germline gives CDR1 LNHNV, CDR2 YYDKDF (reference sequence). For the CDR3, the DNA is TGTGCCACCAGGGGGACTGGCAACACCGGGGAGCTGTTTTTT. Its translation: CATRGTGNTGELFF.

The chain recombines TRBV2 with TRBJ2-4; D is ambiguous. V lost 5 bases and J lost 3, with 11 bases in between. This CDR3 comprises 14 residues. Looked up from germline, CDR1 is SNHLY and CDR2 is FYNNEI. CDR3 residues: CASSTRKDKNIQYF. CDR3 in DNA: TGTGCCAGCAGTACACGAAAAGACAAAAACATTCAGTACTTC.

The rearrangement joins TRBV2 to TRBJ2-3; 16 nucleotides match TRBD2. The V gene's germline CDR1 is SNHLY and CDR2 FYNNEI. The CDR3 consists of 17 residues. The junction had 4 bases not matched to a gene; V was cut back by 3 bases and J by 4 bases. For the CDR3, the DNA is TGTGCCAGCAGTGACGGGACTAGCGGGGGGGCGGCAGATACGCAGTATTTT. As protein: CASSDGTSGGAADTQYF.

The chain has TRBV11-2 and TRBJ2-7; D is perhaps TRBD2 (7 bases). Germline values: CDR1 SGHAT, CDR2 FQNNGV. Trimming stripped 2 bases from V and 2 bases from J, with 10 bases between. This CDR3 comprises 14 residues. The CDR3 coding sequence is TGTGCCAGCAGCTTATGGGAGGGGGCCTACGAGCAGTACTTC. Its translation is CASSLWEGAYEQYF.

The V call is TRBV6-1, the J call TRBJ2-1, with 10 positions matching TRBD1. This CDR3 has 16 amino acids. Germline CDR1 reads MNHNS; CDR2 reads SASEGT. V lost 4 bases and J lost 5; bases outside the gene matches: 8. The CDR3 nucleotides are TGTGCCAGCAGTGGTCCGGACAGGGGGTTCGACAATGAGCAGTTCTTC. It translates to CASSGPDRGFDNEQFF.

The rearrangement links TRBV5-1 to TRBJ2-7; no clear D gene. Trimming took 1 base from V and 1 from J, leaving 6 bases between them. This CDR3 has 13 amino acids. The V gene's germline CDR1 is SGHRS and CDR2 YFSETQ. CDR3 sequence: CASSLYGSYEQYF. For the CDR3, the DNA is TGCGCCAGCAGCTTGTACGGGTCCTACGAGCAGTACTTC.

J is TRBJ1-2 and V is TRBV9; TRBD1 agrees at 7 bases. The CDR3 is 13 residues long. Trimming removed 4 bases from V and 3 bases from J; junction bases left unmatched: 3. Germline V gene lookup returns CDR1 SGDLS and CDR2 YYNGEE. CDR3 in amino acids: CASSPDRDYGYTF. The CDR3 coding sequence is TGTGCCAGCAGCCCCGACAGGGACTATGGCTACACCTTC.

The CDR3: CSASQGAQETQYF. In DNA, the CDR3 is TGCAGTGCTAGTCAAGGGGCTCAAGAGACCCAGTACTTC. The chain combines TRBV20-1 with TRBJ2-5; possible D gene TRBD1, 5 bases. The V gene's germline CDR1 is DFQATT and CDR2 SNEGSKA (reference sequence). This CDR3 has 13 amino acids. V was cut by 3 bases and J by 2 bases, with 10 bases left in between.